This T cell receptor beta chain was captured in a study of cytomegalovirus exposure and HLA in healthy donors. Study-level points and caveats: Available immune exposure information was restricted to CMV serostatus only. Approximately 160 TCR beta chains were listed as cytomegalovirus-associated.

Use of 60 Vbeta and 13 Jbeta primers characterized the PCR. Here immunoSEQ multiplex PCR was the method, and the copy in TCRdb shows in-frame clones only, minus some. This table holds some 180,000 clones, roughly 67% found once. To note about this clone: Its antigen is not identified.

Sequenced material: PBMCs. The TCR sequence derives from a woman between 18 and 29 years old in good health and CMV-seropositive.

CDR3 bases: TGCGCCAGCAGCTATACTAGATCTAGCACAGATACGCAGTATTTT. Its protein is CASSYTRSSTDTQYF. This chain connects TRBV5-1 to TRBJ2-3, with D maybe TRBD2 (5 bases). The CDR3 covers 15 residues. Per germline, CDR1 SGHRS and CDR2 YFSETQ. V shed 3 bases and J shed 0 bases, with 11 bases lying between them.